What follows describes a single T cell receptor (beta chain). Its specificity is unknown. Expressed TCRB transcripts were sequenced after all isolated RNA was converted to cDNA. Sequencing used immunoSEQ multiplex PCR; TCRdb keeps in-frame clones, though not all of them. Counted here are about 900,000 clones, roughly a sixth occurring once; the ten biggest clones make up about 0.025%. Trimming at V came to 1 base and at J to 5 bases, leaving 3 bases not matched to a gene. The germline V gene encodes CDR1 LNHNV and CDR2 YYDKDF (reference sequence). CDR3 size: 15 residues. This specimen belongs to a study of beta chain features in type 1 diabetes. Study overall: 107,917,701 sorted cells were examined across all samples. Findings and limits, study-wide: There was a moderate but significant shortening of TCRB CDR3s in all four CD4+ subsets of Type 1 diabetes patients.

CD45RO/CCR7/CD25/CD127/CD95/CD27 sorting isolated CD4+ naive, central memory, regulatory and stem cell-like memory cells. The chain employs TRBV15 and TRBJ1-4, with 8 bases that match TRBD1. Sequencing was done on a sample of naive CD4+ T cells from blood. The receptor was isolated from a woman younger than 30 in good health. This chain's CDR3 is CATSRVQGANEKLFF. CDR3 DNA: TGTGCCACCAGCAGAGTTCAGGGGGCGAATGAAAAACTGTTTTTT.